These 16 T cell receptor beta chains share one sample of origin, sequenced in a study of human T cells and chemical hapten exposure. TCRdb analysed the RACE reads with MiXCR anew, one entry per CDR3 protein. The repertoire consists of 90,000 to 120,000 distinct CDR3 sequences, with 11% occurring once and the leading ten covering around 3.4%. The time point: patch test 1, 2 weeks after DPC sensitization. As to treatment: therapeutic diphenylcyclopropenone sensitization with weekly scalp DPC. Material: whole blood, obtained in connection with sensitization to the hapten diphenylcyclopropenone (DPC). The source is a woman aged 40 to 50 with alopecia areata. Some clones in this sample may be carry-over from other donors' samples.

Ten or more counts support this clonotype. V is TRBV6-5 and J is TRBJ2-7, with 9 bases fitting TRBD1. Trimming cost V 6 bases and J 6 bases; bases outside gene matches: 9. Germline lookup yields CDR1 MNHEY and CDR2 SVGAGI. This CDR3 comprises 14 residues. In DNA form, the CDR3 reads TGTGCCAGCAGAATTCCCGGGACAGGGACCGAGCAGTACTTC. Translation: CASRIPGTGTEQYF.

At least ten counts were recorded for this clonotype. The rearrangement uses TRBV28 and TRBJ2-1; the D gene could be TRBD1 or TRBD2 (6 bases each). The germline CDR1 and CDR2 sequences are MDHEN and SYDVKM. Trimming shortened V by 7 bases and J by 4 bases, and 17 bases separated the two germline ends. The CDR3 has 15 residues. As DNA, the CDR3 is TGTGCCAGCACCCTCGGGGGCGCCGGATACAATGAGCAGTTCTTC. It is translated as CASTLGGAGYNEQFF.

This clonotype occurred a few times. The CDR3 ends on some other residue instead of the conserved phenylalanine or tryptophan, so this is likely a read error. The chain recombines TRBV18 with TRBJ1-1; D call uncertain. Germline V lookup: CDR1 KGHSH, CDR2 LQKENI. V lost 3 bases to trimming and J lost 0 bases, with 2 bases between them. The CDR3 totals 12 residues. The chain's CDR3 is CASSPLNTEAFS. In DNA form, the CDR3 reads TGTGCCAGCTCACCCCTGAACACTGAAGCTTTCTCT.

As to this clonotype: A read error is possible here, since a much larger clone lies one base away. The CDR3 spells CTSREGGNNSPLHF. CDR3 DNA: TGTACCAGCAGGGAAGGAGGCAATAATTCACCCCTCCACTTT. This chain connects TRBV6-5 to TRBJ1-6, with D maybe TRBD1 (5 bases). The CDR3 runs 14 residues. Germline V gene lookup returns CDR1 MNHEY and CDR2 SVGAGI.

This clonotype was recorded a few times. The rearrangement links TRBV18 to TRBJ2-7, with TRBD1 matching over 7 bases. Germline V lookup: CDR1 KGHSH, CDR2 LQKENI. This CDR3 contains 12 residues. V lost 5 bases to trimming and J lost 6 bases; unmatched junction nucleotides: 4. CDR3 in amino acids: CASSSAGGEQYF. CDR3 bases: TGTGCCAGCTCATCGGCAGGGGGCGAGCAGTACTTC.

This clonotype was observed many times. The rearrangement links TRBV12-3 or TRBV12-4 to TRBJ1-2, with 8 positions matching TRBD1. J lost 8 bases, V lost 0 bases, and 11 bases had no gene match. This CDR3 has 16 residues. The CDR3 DNA is TGTGCCAGCAGTTTAGCGCTCCTCCAGGGGGCGAGCGGCTACACCTTC. It translates to CASSLALLQGASGYTF.

This clonotype was counted only a few times. The V and J genes are TRBV15 and TRBJ1-1; D remains unclear. V lost 6 bases to trimming and J lost 5 bases, with 13 bases between them. The CDR3 has 13 amino acids. Per germline, CDR1 LNHNV and CDR2 YYDKDF (reference sequence). CDR3 sequence reads: CATSEGVGTEAFF. The CDR3 DNA sequence: TGTGCCACCAGTGAGGGCGTCGGTACTGAAGCTTTCTTT.

This clonotype was counted ten times or more. The V and J genes are TRBV5-6 and TRBJ1-2; D is ambiguous. The germline V and J ends were trimmed by 6 bases and 4 bases, with 7 bases remaining between them. The CDR3 totals 11 residues. The germline V gene encodes CDR1 SGHDT and CDR2 YYEEEE. The CDR3, as DNA: TGTGCCAGCAACTGGGGCTATGGCTACACCTTC. Translation gives CASNWGYGYTF.

This clonotype was seen at least ten times. V gene TRBV29-1 combines with J gene TRBJ2-7; tentative D call: TRBD1 (6 bases). CDR1 and CDR2 (germline): SQVTM, ANQGSEA. Trimming took 7 bases from V and 7 from J, leaving 17 bases between them. The length of the CDR3 is 12 residues. The CDR3 here is CSASDSPREQYF. The CDR3 DNA is TGCAGCGCCTCGGACAGCCCTAGAGAGCAGTACTTC.

This clonotype was recorded many times. The chain recombines TRBV5-4 with TRBJ1-2, with D perhaps TRBD1 (5 bases). The CDR3 runs to 13 residues. Trimming shortened V by 5 bases and J by 3 bases, and 11 bases separated the two germline ends. Germline CDR1 and CDR2: SGHNT and YYREEE (reference sequence). CDR3 coding DNA: TGTGCCAGCAGAAGTTCGGGGGACTATGGCTACACCTTC. Translation: CASRSSGDYGYTF.

Turning to this clonotype: Likely a read error: the CDR3 ends without its conserved phenylalanine or tryptophan. V and J are TRBV6-6 and TRBJ2-7; D uncertain. The CDR3 sequence is 13 residues long. CDR1 MNHNY and CDR2 SVGAGI come from the germline V gene (reference sequence). The V end was cut by 0 bases, the J end by 1 base, with 4 bases between. In DNA form, the CDR3 reads TGTGCCAGCAGTTACTCGATTTCCTACGAGCAGTACCTC. Translation: CASSYSISYEQYL.

This clonotype was recorded a few times. The V gene is TRBV29-1, the J gene TRBJ2-7, with D possibly TRBD2 on 5 matching bases. Germline CDR1 reads SQVTM; CDR2 reads ANQGSEA. CDR3 size: 13 residues. Trimming removed 6 bases from V and 2 bases from J, with 14 bases in between. In DNA form, the CDR3 reads TGCAGCGTCCAGACGGACTTAACCTACGAGCAGTACTTC. This encodes CSVQTDLTYEQYF.

This clonotype was counted ten times or more. V is TRBV20-1 and J is TRBJ1-1, with D unclear. The CDR3 runs to 12 residues. Trimming stripped 1 base from V and 1 base from J, with 4 bases between. The germline V gene encodes CDR1 DFQATT and CDR2 SNEGSKA (reference sequence). CDR3 protein: CSARAGNTEAFF. CDR3 DNA sequence: TGCAGTGCTAGAGCGGGGAACACTGAAGCTTTCTTT.

This clonotype was picked up many times. The V gene is TRBV20-1, the J gene TRBJ1-5; D is ambiguous. The CDR3 has 14 residues. Trimming took off 0 bases at V and 6 bases at J, with 12 bases between the two ends. Germline V gene sequence: CDR1 DFQATT, CDR2 SNEGSKA (reference sequence). CDR3: CSARDLGEAQPQHF. For the CDR3, the DNA is TGCAGTGCTAGAGATCTTGGGGAAGCTCAGCCCCAGCATTTT.

The chain links TRBV10-3 to TRBJ1-1, with 8 bases identical to TRBD1. V lost 8 bases, J lost 4 bases, and 9 bases stayed unmatched. The CDR3 runs 14 residues. In germline, CDR1 is ENHRY, CDR2 SYGVKD. The CDR3 spells CAIAQGGFGTEAFF. Here the CDR3 DNA reads TGTGCCATCGCACAGGGGGGGTTTGGCACTGAAGCTTTCTTT.

This clonotype was picked up a small number of times. CDR3 sequence reads: CASSPWDRRSYNEQFF. The CDR3 nucleotides are TGTGCCAGCAGCCCATGGGACCGACGCTCCTACAATGAGCAGTTCTTC. The genes are TRBV6-6 and TRBJ2-1; D could derive from TRBD1 or TRBD2 (5 bases each). CDR1 MNHNY and CDR2 SVGAGI come from the germline V gene (reference sequence). V was clipped by 6 bases and J by 0 bases, with 15 bases between them. This CDR3 has 16 amino acids.